This T cell receptor (beta chain) was found in a study of CD8+CD57+ T cells in acquired aplastic anemia. CDR3 and TCR beta VDJ profiling relied on genomic DNA as the template. TCRdb fed the reads into MiXCR, producing one record per CDR3 protein. The sample contains hundreds of thousands of distinct CDR3 sequences, more than 25% of which appear only once. This CDR3 comprises 17 residues. Per germline, CDR1 SGHAT and CDR2 FQDESV (reference sequence). Trimming took 2 bases from V and 2 from J, leaving 17 bases between them. It was patients with CD8+CD57+ cell expansion by flow cytometry who were chosen for sequencing.

The chain recombines TRBV11-1 with TRBJ2-3, with D unclear. The clonotype comes from a human donor with aplastic anemia. Sequencing was carried out using sorted CD4+, CD8+, or CD8+CD57+ T cells (not recorded which) from PBMCs. Here the CDR3 reads CASSLSWRIKDTDTQYF. The CDR3 nucleotides are TGTGCCAGCAGCTTATCTTGGCGGATAAAGGACACAGATACGCAGTATTTT.